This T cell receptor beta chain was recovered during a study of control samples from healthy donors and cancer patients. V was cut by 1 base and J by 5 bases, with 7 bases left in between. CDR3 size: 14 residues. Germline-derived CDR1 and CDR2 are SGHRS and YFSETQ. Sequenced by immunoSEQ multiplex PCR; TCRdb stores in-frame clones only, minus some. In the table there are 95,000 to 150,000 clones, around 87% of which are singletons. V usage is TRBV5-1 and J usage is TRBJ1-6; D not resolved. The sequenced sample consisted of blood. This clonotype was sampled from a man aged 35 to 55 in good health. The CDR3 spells CASSLSGDNSPLHF. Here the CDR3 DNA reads TGCGCCAGCAGCTTGTCCGGGGATAATTCACCCCTCCACTTT.